One and the same sample provided the 17 T cell receptor beta chains below, sequenced in a study of blood T cell repertoires in COVID-19 (dated by TCRdb to about 2020). Library prep was done by the immunoSEQ multiplex PCR assay. The table comes from immuneACCESS by way of TCRdb, which keeps in-frame sequences with V and J called. Part of the clones is missing from these tables; in studies checked, under half for an unresolved V gene and the rest for unknown reasons. The sample data list over 90,000 clones, and more than 85% of these were observed just once. Jointly, the top ten make up less than 4.5% of the sample. Source material: peripheral blood. These receptors were taken from a man younger than 35 with acute or convalescent COVID-19.

This chain uses TRBV4-2 with TRBJ1-1; D remains ambiguous. V lost 1 base and J 1 base, leaving 7 bases between the germline ends. CDR3 size: 14 residues. Germline V gene data show CDR1 as LGHNA and CDR2 as YNFKEQ. The CDR3 coding sequence is TGTGCCAGCAGCCAAGGGGCGTCGAACACTGAAGCTTTCTTT. Translating gives CASSQGASNTEAFF.

The chain uses TRBV29-1 and TRBJ2-1, with TRBD2 matching over 12 bases. Germline CDR1 reads SQVTM; CDR2 reads ANQGSEA. The junction had 6 bases not matched to a gene; V was cut back by 6 bases and J by 0 bases. CDR3 size: 16 residues. The CDR3 loop reads CSVPSGRASSYNEQFF. The DNA for the CDR3 is TGCAGCGTCCCTAGCGGGAGGGCCAGCTCCTACAATGAGCAGTTCTTC.

The V gene is TRBV9, the J gene TRBJ2-1; TRBD2 is a possible D gene (6 bases). This CDR3 is built from 16 residues. V dropped 0 bases and J dropped 5 bases, with 15 bases sitting between them. Germline CDR1 SGDLS, CDR2 YYNGEE. This CDR3 is CASSVEPGSAHNEQFF. The CDR3 DNA reads TGTGCCAGCAGCGTAGAGCCCGGGAGTGCCCACAATGAGCAGTTCTTC.

This chain links TRBV5-1 with TRBJ2-2; D is ambiguous. With 1 base removed from V and 3 bases from J, the gap between germline ends came to 19 bases. The CDR3 extends over 18 amino acids. CDR1 is SGHRS, CDR2 YFSETQ, per germline. CDR3 protein: CASSLNRNSRPDTGELFF. The CDR3 bases are TGCGCCAGCAGCTTGAATAGAAACTCTAGGCCTGACACCGGGGAGCTGTTTTTT.

This chain joins TRBV3-1 (or the pseudogene TRBV3-2) and TRBJ2-3; possibly TRBD1 for D (6 bases). This CDR3 is 13 amino acids long. The V gene lost 4 bases and the J gene lost 5 bases, with 10 bases spanning the gap. Looked up from germline, CDR1 is LGHDT and CDR2 is YNNKEL (reference sequence). The CDR3: CASSLSGVDTQYF. In DNA, the CDR3 is TGTGCCAGCAGCCTCTCAGGGGTAGATACGCAGTATTTT.

The gene calls are TRBV7-8 and TRBJ1-1; D uncertain. Germline CDR1 SGHVS, CDR2 FQNEAQ. The CDR3 runs 16 residues. V dropped 1 base and J dropped 0 bases, with 12 bases sitting between them. This CDR3 reads CASSLEVWALNTEAFF. In DNA, the CDR3 is TGTGCCAGCAGCTTAGAAGTTTGGGCGTTGAACACTGAAGCTTTCTTT. Full variable domain (outside the CDR3, taken from reference TRBV7-8 and TRBJ1-1): GAGVSQSPRYKVAKRGQDVALRCDPISGHVSLFWYQQALGQGPEFLTYFQNEAQLDKSGLPSDRFFAERPEGSVSTLKIQRTQQEDSAVYLCASSLEVWALNTEAFFGQGTRLTVV.

The rearrangement links TRBV19 to TRBJ2-7, with a possible D match to TRBD1 (5 bases). The CDR3 runs to 14 residues. V gave up 3 bases and J gave up 1 base, with 10 bases separating them. CDR1 is LNHDA, CDR2 SQIVND, per germline (reference sequence). The DNA for the CDR3 is TGTGCCAGTAGTATGGGGCCGGGTTCCTACGAGCAGTACTTC. It is translated as CASSMGPGSYEQYF.

This clone counts as medium-sized (0.01 to 0.1%). The rearrangement joins TRBV30 to TRBJ1-5; 7 bases map to TRBD1. This CDR3 has 14 residues. The V and J ends lost 2 bases and 8 bases, in that order; junction bases with no gene match: 9. Germline CDR1 GTSNPN, CDR2 SVGIG (reference sequence). CDR3 bases: TGTGCCTGGAGTCCTACAGGGGTCGGAGAGCCCCAGCATTTT. Amino acid sequence: CAWSPTGVGEPQHF.

There are a few counts of this clone. The CDR3 DNA follows: TGTGCCAGCAGCCAAGCTACGTACAGGGGAAGCTCCTACAATGAGCAGTTCTTC. Protein: CASSQATYRGSSYNEQFF. The V gene is TRBV4-2, the J gene TRBJ2-1, with 7 nucleotides matching TRBD1. Germline trimming cut 1 base from V and 0 bases from J; bases unmatched to any gene: 9. Germline CDR1 is LGHNA and CDR2 is YNFKEQ. The CDR3 has 18 residues.

V and J are TRBV11-2 and TRBJ1-6; a weak D match, TRBD1 (5 bases). V lost 6 bases and J lost 1, with 22 bases in between. The CDR3 runs to 19 residues. CDR1 and CDR2 (germline): SGHAT, FQNNGV. The CDR3 sequence: CASRRLRAIQGSYNSPLHF. DNA for the CDR3: TGTGCCAGCAGGAGGCTTCGAGCGATTCAGGGTTCCTATAATTCACCCCTCCACTTT.

The chain recombines TRBV19 with TRBJ2-1, with D possibly TRBD1 on 5 matching bases. The CDR3 is 12 amino acids. Germline CDR1 reads LNHDA; CDR2 reads SQIVND (reference sequence). Trimming pared 5 bases from V and 11 bases from J, leaving 13 bases between. This chain's CDR3 is CASSDRQGKQFF. CDR3 in DNA: TGTGCCAGTAGTGATCGGCAGGGCAAGCAGTTCTTC.

The chain has TRBV7-8 and TRBJ1-5, with 8 bases matching TRBD1. The CDR3 covers 16 residues. CDR1 and CDR2 (germline): SGHVS, FQNEAQ. V shed 5 bases and J 5 bases; nucleotides not matched to a gene: 11. The DNA for the CDR3 is TGTGCCAGCAGCCGACCCCGGACAGGGTGGGATCAGCCCCAGCATTTT. Translation: CASSRPRTGWDQPQHF.

This chain links TRBV10-3 with TRBJ2-3; 9 nucleotides line up with TRBD1. Germline loops: CDR1 ENHRY, CDR2 SYGVKD. Trimming took 4 bases from V and 3 from J; bases not matched to a gene: 8. CDR3 size: 16 residues. CDR3 sequence (DNA): TGTGCCATCAGTGGAGCTTTGGGACAGGGTACAGATACGCAGTATTTT. It is translated as CAISGALGQGTDTQYF.

This clone was observed a single time. This chain uses TRBV20-1 with TRBJ2-7; D might be TRBD1 (5 bases). V dropped 3 bases and J dropped 3 bases, with 12 bases sitting between them. The CDR3 is 13 amino acids. The germline CDR1 and CDR2 sequences are DFQATT and SNEGSKA (reference sequence). DNA for the CDR3: TGCAGTGCTAGTGACAGACATGGCTACGAGCAGTACTTC. Translating it yields CSASDRHGYEQYF.

The genes are TRBV19 and TRBJ1-5; 9 positions match TRBD1. The germline V gene has CDR1 LNHDA and CDR2 SQIVND (reference sequence). The length of the CDR3 is 15 residues. V was clipped by 5 bases and J by 5 bases; unmatched bases: 7. The CDR3 coding sequence is TGTGCCAGTAGTTCGGGACAGGGTGGCCATCAGCCCCAGCATTTT. Amino acid sequence: CASSSGQGGHQPQHF. The whole variable domain, filled in from reference TRBV19 and TRBJ1-5, reads DGGITQSPKYLFRKEGQNVTLSCEQNLNHDAMYWYRQDPGQGLRLIYYSQIVNDFQKGDIAEGYSVSREKKESFPLTVTSAQKNPTAFYLCASSSGQGGHQPQHFGDGTRLSIL.

V is TRBV5-1 and J is TRBJ2-7; 10 bases align to TRBD1. The length of the CDR3 is 15 residues. Trimming took 3 bases from V and 2 from J; bases not matched to a gene: 5. Germline V gene sequence: CDR1 SGHRS, CDR2 YFSETQ. The CDR3 DNA follows: TGCGCCAGCAGCTCCCTTGGGACAGGGGCCTACGAGCAGTACTTC. It specifies CASSSLGTGAYEQYF.

The chain links TRBV5-1 to TRBJ1-5; D not certain. Germline CDR1 is SGHRS and CDR2 is YFSETQ. Trimming pared 4 bases from V and 4 bases from J, leaving 15 bases between. This CDR3 spans 15 amino acids. The CDR3 nucleotides read TGCGCCAGCAGCCCCGCAGGAGGCGAAAATCAGCCCCAGCATTTT. Translated: CASSPAGGENQPQHF. The whole variable domain, remainder taken from reference TRBV5-1 and TRBJ1-5, is KAGVTQTPRYLIKTRGQQVTLSCSPISGHRSVSWYQQTPGQGLQFLFEYFSETQRNKGNFPGRFSGRQFSNSRSEMNVSTLELGDSALYLCASSPAGGENQPQHFGDGTRLSIL.